This is a list of T cell receptor beta chains from one sample in a study of shared clonotypes between healthy human individuals. Method: immunoSEQ multiplex PCR; TCRdb's copy keeps in-frame clones and lacks some. The sample lists about 2 million clones, approximately 95% occurring once. Material: naive CD4+ T cells sorted from blood. Every receptor here comes from a man aged 18-30 years in good health. Both conserved end residues are part of each CDR3. D genes are given only for firm matches. The size entry is marked missing in some rows and otherwise reads once, few, many or a size class.

clone_size	d_call	v_call	j_call	cdr3_aa	cdr3_nt
-	-	TRBV5-1	TRBJ2-7	CASNTDTYEQYF	TGCGCCAGCAATACTGATACCTACGAGCAGTACTTC
once	-	TRBV7-2	TRBJ1-2	CASSLVPRGLHYGYTF	TGTGCCAGCAGCTTAGTACCCAGGGGATTGCACTATGGCTACACCTTC
-	-	TRBV6-5	TRBJ2-5	CATCSPGRSGETQYF	TGTGCCACCTGTTCGCCCGGCAGGTCGGGGGAGACCCAGTACTTC
-	-	TRBV29-1	TRBJ1-5	CSVRTAGQPQHF	TGCAGCGTTCGGACAGCGGGTCAGCCCCAGCATTTT
-	-	TRBV6-1	TRBJ2-7	CASKSSLSSYEQYF	TGTGCCAGCAAATCTAGTTTAAGCTCCTACGAGCAGTACTTC
-	-	TRBV4-1	TRBJ1-5	CASSQDSGYSNQPQHF	TGCGCCAGCAGCCAAGATTCGGGTTATAGCAATCAGCCCCAGCATTTT
once	-	TRBV7-2	TRBJ1-4	CASSLGRWDEKLFF	TGTGCCAGCAGCTTAGGCAGGTGGGATGAAAAACTGTTTTTT
-	-	TRBV19	TRBJ1-6	CASSIRGNSSPLHF	TGTGCCAGTAGTATCCGGGGTAACAGTTCACCCCTCCACTTT
-	-	TRBV4-3	TRBJ2-2	CASSPLGTLNTGELFF	TGCGCCAGCAGCCCCCTCGGGACTCTGAACACCGGGGAGCTGTTTTTT
-	-	TRBV4-1	TRBJ1-4	CASSLPRVGTNEKLFF	TGCGCCAGCAGCCTTCCCAGGGTAGGAACTAATGAAAAACTGTTTTTT
-	TRBD1	TRBV2	TRBJ1-4	CASSGLRDRGHGREKLFF	TGTGCCAGCAGTGGGCTCCGGGACAGGGGTCACGGGAGGGAAAAACTGTTTTTT
-	-	TRBV18	TRBJ2-1	CASSPSGAQFF	TGTGCCAGCTCACCCTCGGGGGCGCAGTTCTTC
-	-	TRBV9	TRBJ1-2	CASSATGFSGYTF	TGTGCCAGCAGCGCCACAGGTTTTTCGGGCTACACCTTC
once	-	TRBV2	TRBJ1-4	CASSTNGGPNEKLFF	TGTGCCAGCAGTACCAACGGGGGCCCTAATGAAAAACTGTTTTTT
once	TRBD2	TRBV11-2	TRBJ2-1	CASSFLRGGSYNEQFF	TGTGCCAGCAGCTTCCTCCGGGGGGGCTCCTACAATGAGCAGTTCTTC
once	-	TRBV30	TRBJ1-5	CAWTLGRGQPQHF	TGTGCCTGGACACTCGGGCGAGGGCAGCCCCAGCATTTT
-	TRBD2	TRBV6-5	TRBJ2-5	CASSYLAGTGETQYF	TGTGCCAGCAGTTATCTAGCGGGGACGGGGGAGACCCAGTACTTC
-	TRBD2	TRBV7-6	TRBJ2-2	CASSPTSGGVTGELFF	TGTGCCAGCAGCCCAACTAGCGGGGGTGTCACCGGGGAGCTGTTTTTT
-	TRBD2	TRBV7-8	TRBJ2-1	CASRSSGGADEQFF	TGTGCCAGCAGGAGTAGCGGGGGGGCGGATGAGCAGTTCTTC
-	-	TRBV5-1	TRBJ1-6	CASSLGTGGNSPLHF	TGCGCCAGCAGCTTAGGTACAGGAGGGAATTCACCCCTCCACTTT
once	TRBD2	TRBV2	TRBJ2-7	CASRVAGPTEQYF	TGTGCCAGCAGGGTAGCGGGACCTACGGAGCAGTACTTC
-	-	TRBV28	TRBJ2-2	CASSEGGTGELFF	TGTGCCAGCAGCGAAGGGGGCACCGGGGAGCTGTTTTTT
-	-	TRBV4-2	TRBJ1-4	CASSHDRTDTNEKLFF	TGTGCCAGCAGCCACGACAGGACAGACACCAATGAAAAACTGTTTTTT
once	-	TRBV5-1	TRBJ1-1	CASSFTGTEAFF	TGCGCCAGCAGTTTTACCGGGACAGAAGCTTTCTTT
-	-	TRBV5-6	TRBJ2-7	CASSFGNSYEQYF	TGTGCCAGCAGCTTCGGAAACTCCTACGAGCAGTACTTC
-	TRBD1	TRBV19	TRBJ1-2	CASSPDRSPGGYTF	TGTGCCAGTAGCCCGGACAGGTCGCCCGGTGGCTACACCTTC
once	-	TRBV10-1	TRBJ2-7	CASSPYGWGAGEQYF	TGCGCCAGCAGCCCCTATGGCTGGGGGGCGGGCGAGCAGTACTTC
-	-	TRBV11-2	TRBJ2-7	CASSLGQDYEQYF	TGTGCCAGCAGCTTAGGCCAGGACTACGAGCAGTACTTC
-	TRBD1	TRBV6-1	TRBJ1-1	CASSVTGSGTEAFF	TGTGCCAGCAGTGTGACAGGGTCGGGCACTGAAGCTTTCTTT
-	-	TRBV9	TRBJ1-6	CASGGLNNSPLHF	TGTGCCAGCGGAGGGCTAAATAATTCACCCCTCCACTTT
once	-	TRBV9	TRBJ2-7	CASSQGVRYEQYF	TGTGCCAGCAGTCAAGGGGTCCGGTACGAGCAGTACTTC
-	-	TRBV18	TRBJ2-5	CASSQNGGGQETQYF	TGTGCCAGCTCTCAAAACGGAGGGGGCCAAGAGACCCAGTACTTC
-	-	TRBV28	TRBJ1-2	CASSLRKPLGGYTF	TGTGCCAGCAGTCTACGAAAGCCTTTAGGTGGCTACACCTTC
once	TRBD2	TRBV5-1	TRBJ2-1	CASSSLTSGGSYNEQFF	TGCGCCAGCAGCTCTTTGACTAGCGGAGGCTCCTACAATGAGCAGTTCTTC
-	TRBD1	TRBV30	TRBJ1-6	CAWSLYRTGGNSPLHF	TGTGCCTGGAGTCTTTACCGGACAGGGGGTAATTCACCCCTCCACTTT
-	TRBD1	TRBV6-6	TRBJ1-3	CASSYTGASGNTIYF	TGTGCCAGCAGTTACACAGGGGCGTCCGGAAACACCATATATTTT
-	TRBD1	TRBV6-6	TRBJ2-7	CASRRDRGNEQYF	TGTGCCAGCAGGCGGGACAGGGGCAACGAGCAGTACTTC
few	-	TRBV6-5	TRBJ2-2	CASSYGGPLNTGELFF	TGTGCCAGCAGTTATGGTGGACCCCTGAACACCGGGGAGCTGTTTTTT
-	TRBD2	TRBV2	TRBJ2-6	CASSYVTSGSFGANVLTF	TGTGCCAGCAGTTACGTGACTAGCGGGAGTTTTGGGGCCAACGTCCTGACTTTC
once	-	TRBV28	TRBJ2-6	CASTPGAGANVLTF	TGTGCCAGCACCCCCGGGGCTGGGGCCAACGTCCTGACTTTC
-	TRBD2	TRBV29-1	TRBJ2-3	CSVAGGDYTDTQYF	TGCAGCGTAGCGGGGGGGGATTACACAGATACGCAGTATTTT
-	-	TRBV28	TRBJ1-1	CASSTEARGDTEAFF	TGTGCCAGCAGTACCGAGGCCCGGGGCGACACTGAAGCTTTCTTT
-	-	TRBV9	TRBJ1-2	CASSVGTEPLYGYTF	TGTGCCAGCAGCGTAGGGACGGAGCCACTCTATGGCTACACCTTC
-	TRBD1	TRBV2	TRBJ2-1	CASSDADRGYNEQFF	TGTGCCAGCAGTGATGCCGACAGGGGTTACAATGAGCAGTTCTTC
-	-	TRBV30	TRBJ2-2	CAWSGHLGGELFF	TGTGCCTGGAGTGGGCATCTTGGGGGGGAGCTGTTTTTT
-	TRBD1	TRBV5-1	TRBJ2-7	CASGDSYEQYF	TGCGCCAGTGGGGACAGCTACGAGCAGTACTTC
-	TRBD2	TRBV5-1	TRBJ2-3	CASSLSGGAPDTQYF	TGCGCCAGCAGCTTAAGCGGGGGGGCCCCAGATACGCAGTATTTT
-	-	TRBV4-1	TRBJ1-5	CASSQDLERSNQPQHF	TGCGCCAGCAGCCAAGACCTTGAGCGGAGCAATCAGCCCCAGCATTTT
-	TRBD1	TRBV11-2	TRBJ2-7	CASSFSQDRAYEQYF	TGTGCCAGCAGCTTCTCCCAGGACAGGGCCTACGAGCAGTACTTC
-	-	TRBV6-1	TRBJ2-3	CASRLSGADTQYF	TGTGCCAGCCGACTCTCAGGGGCCGATACGCAGTATTTT
-	-	TRBV5-1	TRBJ2-3	CASSLEGSTDTQYF	TGCGCCAGCAGCTTAGAGGGAAGCACAGATACGCAGTATTTT
-	-	TRBV29-1	TRBJ2-3	CSVASTDTQYF	TGCAGCGTTGCCAGCACAGATACGCAGTATTTT